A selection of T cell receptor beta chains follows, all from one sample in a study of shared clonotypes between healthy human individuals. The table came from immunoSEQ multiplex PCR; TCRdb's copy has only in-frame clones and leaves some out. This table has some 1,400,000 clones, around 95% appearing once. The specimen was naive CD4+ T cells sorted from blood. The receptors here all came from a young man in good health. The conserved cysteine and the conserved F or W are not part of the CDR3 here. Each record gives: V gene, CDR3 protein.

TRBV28 ASVTRGQGEKLF
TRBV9 ASSSRTSGSTNEQF
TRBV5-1 ASSSGYGTEAF
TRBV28 ASSPPGQGAGKTIY
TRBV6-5 ASSRQGQGKHEQY
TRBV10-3 AISPIRDSSYNEQF
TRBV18 ASSPRGQASYNEQF
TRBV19 ASSIRGGREKLF
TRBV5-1 ASSFGTVTYEQY
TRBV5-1 ASSLEGVAGGTEAF
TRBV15 ATSGRRGNEQF
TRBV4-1 ASSPGDRPPGEKLF
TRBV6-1 ASSEIHTEAF
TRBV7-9 ASSPRQDTEAF
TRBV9 ASSTRPHGKGGDVYGYT
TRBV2 ASSAVTSATYEQY
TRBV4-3 ASSQDPSAGATGNTIY
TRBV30 AWSVQTGEQPQH
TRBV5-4 ASSFGVQPGELF
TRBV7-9 ASRLAGNSYNEQF
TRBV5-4 ASSLEAGTNTGELF
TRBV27 ASSSGPYYNEQF
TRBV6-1 ASSTLDYVMTEAF
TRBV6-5 ASRPTGGTYEQY
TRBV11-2 ASSFGRGVTAYEQY
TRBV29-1 SGGVHYNEQF
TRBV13 ASSFAGTASTDTQY
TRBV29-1 SVTSGAGTASNQPQH
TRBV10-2 ASSGISQNIQY
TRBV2 ASSEGAANNYGYT
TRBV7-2 ASSLGGPSGYT
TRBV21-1 ASSKAGVEGEQY
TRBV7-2 ASSLVGKAFYEQY
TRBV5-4 ASSLAKREETQY
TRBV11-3 ASSARTGGTGELF
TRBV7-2 ASSTSGGTLLAMEQY
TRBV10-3 AISESPGGYGYT
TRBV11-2 ASSLGTSGSVDTQY
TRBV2 ASSGDGIQETQY
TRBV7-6 ASSPRTGDGAYEQY
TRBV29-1 SVERSDTQY
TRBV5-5 ASSLPGSGRAYEQY
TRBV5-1 ASSSGLAKNIQY
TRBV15 ATSRELTSYEQY
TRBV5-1 ASSFGKSNEKLF
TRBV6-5 ASSYVGPMNTEAF
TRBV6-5 ASSYSGTGANYGYT
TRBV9 ASARETGLGETQY
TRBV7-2 ASSWDRGTEAF
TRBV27 ASSLDPSGTVNEQF